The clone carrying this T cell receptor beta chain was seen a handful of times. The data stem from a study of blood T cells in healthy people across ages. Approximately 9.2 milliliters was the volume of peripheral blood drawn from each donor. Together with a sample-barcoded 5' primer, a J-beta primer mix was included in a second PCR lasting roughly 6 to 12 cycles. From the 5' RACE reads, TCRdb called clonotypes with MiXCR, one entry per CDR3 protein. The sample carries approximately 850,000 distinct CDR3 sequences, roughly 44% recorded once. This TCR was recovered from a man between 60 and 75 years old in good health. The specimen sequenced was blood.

The CDR3 DNA is TGTGCCAGCAGCTTATCCCCGGGGACAGACTATGGCTACACCTTC. Amino acid sequence: CASSLSPGTDYGYTF. V usage is TRBV7-2 and J usage is TRBJ1-2; 7 bases agree with TRBD1. CDR1 SGHTA and CDR2 FQGNSA come from the germline V gene. The CDR3 consists of 15 residues. J gave up 3 bases and V 2 bases, and 6 bases lay outside the gene matches.